This T cell receptor (beta chain) was recorded in a study of a mutant IDH1 vaccine in newly diagnosed glioma. Time point denoted: week 11, during vaccination. It was 300 ug of mutant IDH1 20-mer peptide that made up each vaccine dose, given with topical imiquimod. A word on this clone: What it binds is not known.

The germline CDR1 and CDR2 sequences are LGHNA and YSLEER. V lost 0 bases and J lost 5; bases outside the gene matches: 2. The CDR3 consists of 14 residues. Sequenced by immunoSEQ multiplex PCR; TCRdb stores in-frame clones only, minus some. The sample records some 120,000 clones, just under 80% being singletons. The chain combines TRBV4-3 with TRBJ2-5, with 8 nucleotides matching TRBD2. This TCR was sampled from a man aged 40-50 years with glioma. The sample in question was PBMCs, obtained from a glioma patient whose treatment included an IDH1 peptide vaccine. The CDR3, as DNA: TGCGCCAGCAGCCAAGAGACTAGCGAGGAGACCCAGTACTTC. Amino acid sequence: CASSQETSEETQYF.